There are a few counts of the clone carrying this T cell receptor (beta chain). To make TCR beta libraries, researchers used iRepertoire HTBI primers and Arm-PCR of CDR3 regions. Each CDR3 protein is one row after TCRdb ran MiXCR on the multiplex PCR reads. The top ten clones hold less than 25% of a sample with roughly 400,000 distinct CDR3 sequences, around 21% of them seen once. Trimming left V 4 bases short and J 7 bases short, with 12 bases between. Per germline, CDR1 SGHRS and CDR2 YFSETQ. The CDR3 is 14 amino acids. These data belong to a study of regulatory T cells in long-lasting Graves disease. The time point denotes: persistent/refractory GD, antithyroid drugs over 5 years with positive TRAb. Making the TCR library involved RNA that had been extracted from PBMCs.

This specimen consisted of peripheral blood mononuclear cells (PBMCs), obtained when the disease was refractory, from a patient treated with antithyroid drugs. The chain links TRBV5-1 to TRBJ1-6; TRBD1 might be the D (6 bases). The source of this sequence is a female donor with Graves disease. CDR3 in DNA: TGCGCCAGCAGCCCGGACAGTGCAAATTCACCCCTCCACTTT. Translation: CASSPDSANSPLHF. Variable domain in full (rest from reference TRBV5-1 and TRBJ1-6): KAGVTQTPRYLIKTRGQQVTLSCSPISGHRSVSWYQQTPGQGLQFLFEYFSETQRNKGNFPGRFSGRQFSNSRSEMNVSTLELGDSALYLCASSPDSANSPLHFGNGTRLTVT.